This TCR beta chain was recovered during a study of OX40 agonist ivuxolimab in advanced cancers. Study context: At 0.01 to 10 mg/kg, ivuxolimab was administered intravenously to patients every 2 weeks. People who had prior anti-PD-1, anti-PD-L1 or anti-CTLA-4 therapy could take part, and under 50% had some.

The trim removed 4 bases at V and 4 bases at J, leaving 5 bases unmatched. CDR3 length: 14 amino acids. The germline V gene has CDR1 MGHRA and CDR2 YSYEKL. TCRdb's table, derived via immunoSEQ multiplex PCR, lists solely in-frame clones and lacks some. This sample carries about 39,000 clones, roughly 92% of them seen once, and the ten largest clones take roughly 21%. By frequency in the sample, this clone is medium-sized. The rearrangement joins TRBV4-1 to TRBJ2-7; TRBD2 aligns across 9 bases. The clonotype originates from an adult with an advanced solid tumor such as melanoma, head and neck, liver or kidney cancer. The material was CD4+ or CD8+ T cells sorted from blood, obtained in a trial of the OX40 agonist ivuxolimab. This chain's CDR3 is CASSRGRGTYEQYF. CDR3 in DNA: TGCGCCAGCAGCCGCGGGAGGGGGACTTACGAGCAGTACTTC.